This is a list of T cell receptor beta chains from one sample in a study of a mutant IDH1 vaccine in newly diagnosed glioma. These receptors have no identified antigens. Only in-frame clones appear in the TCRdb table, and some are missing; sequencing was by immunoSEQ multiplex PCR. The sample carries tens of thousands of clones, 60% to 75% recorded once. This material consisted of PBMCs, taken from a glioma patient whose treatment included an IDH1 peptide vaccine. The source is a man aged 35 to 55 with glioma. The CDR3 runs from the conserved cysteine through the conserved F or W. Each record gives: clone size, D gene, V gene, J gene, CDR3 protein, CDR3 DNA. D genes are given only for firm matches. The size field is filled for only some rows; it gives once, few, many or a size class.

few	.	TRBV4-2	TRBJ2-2	CASSQETNRYTGELFF	TGTGCCAGCAGCCAAGAGACCAACAGGTACACCGGGGAGCTGTTTTTT
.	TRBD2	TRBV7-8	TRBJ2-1	CASSFRSGNHNEQFF	TGTGCCAGCAGCTTTCGGAGCGGGAATCACAATGAGCAGTTCTTC
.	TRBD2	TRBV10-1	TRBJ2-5	CASSESTGGETQYF	TGCGCCAGCAGTGAGTCGACCGGGGGGGAGACCCAGTACTTC
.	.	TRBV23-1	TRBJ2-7	CASSLGWDYEQYF	TGCGCCAGCAGCCTTGGATGGGACTACGAGCAGTACTTC
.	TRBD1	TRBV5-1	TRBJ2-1	CASSSQPGQGGNEQFF	TGCGCCAGCAGCTCACAACCGGGACAGGGGGGAAATGAGCAGTTCTTC
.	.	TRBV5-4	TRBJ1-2	CASSWAGLRGGGGYTF	TGTGCCAGCAGCTGGGCAGGGTTAAGAGGTGGTGGGGGCTACACCTTC
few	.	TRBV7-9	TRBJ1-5	CASSRGARNQPQHF	TGTGCCAGCAGCCGAGGGGCGCGGAATCAGCCCCAGCATTTT
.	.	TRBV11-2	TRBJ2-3	CASSPQGQLPTDTQYF	TGTGCCAGCAGCCCTCAAGGACAGCTGCCCACAGATACGCAGTATTTT
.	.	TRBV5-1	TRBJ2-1	CASSFGSSYNEQFF	TGCGCCAGCAGCTTTGGCAGCTCCTACAATGAGCAGTTCTTC
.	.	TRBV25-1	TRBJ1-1	CASRDRRQNTEAFF	TGTGCCAGCAGGGACAGACGCCAGAACACTGAAGCTTTCTTT
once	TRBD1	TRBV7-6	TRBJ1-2	CASSLDGRGRRGYTF	TGTGCCAGCAGCTTAGACGGCAGGGGGCGGCGTGGCTACACCTTC
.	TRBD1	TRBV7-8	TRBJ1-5	CASSLARDRGVTQPQHF	TGTGCCAGCAGCTTAGCCCGGGACAGGGGTGTTACTCAGCCCCAGCATTTT
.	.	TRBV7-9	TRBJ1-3	CASSLALASRTGNTIYF	TGTGCCAGCAGCTTAGCGCTCGCCTCACGGACGGGAAACACCATATATTTT
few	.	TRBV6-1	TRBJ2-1	CASSEGPDYNEQFF	TGTGCCAGCAGTGAAGGACCGGATTACAATGAGCAGTTCTTC
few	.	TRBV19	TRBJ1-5	CASSGGTPDSNQPQHF	TGTGCCAGTAGTGGCGGGACACCCGATAGCAATCAGCCCCAGCATTTT
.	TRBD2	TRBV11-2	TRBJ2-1	CASSLGRKVAGGSYNEQFF	TGTGCCAGCAGCTTAGGTCGGAAGGTGGCGGGAGGCTCCTACAATGAGCAGTTCTTC
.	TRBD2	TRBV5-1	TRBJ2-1	CASSLQREREQFF	TGCGCCAGCAGCTTACAGCGGGAGCGTGAGCAGTTCTTC
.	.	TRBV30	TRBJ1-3	CAWIKASGNTIYF	TGTGCCTGGATAAAGGCCTCTGGAAACACCATATATTTT
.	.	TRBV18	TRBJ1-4	CASRRTEKLFF	TGTGCCAGCCGGAGAACGGAAAAACTGTTTTTT
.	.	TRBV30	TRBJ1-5	CAWSLSNQPQHF	TGTGCCTGGAGTTTGAGCAATCAGCCCCAGCATTTT
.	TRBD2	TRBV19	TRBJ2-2	CASCELAGGRDTGELFF	TGTGCCAGCTGTGAACTAGCGGGAGGGCGGGACACCGGGGAGCTGTTTTTT
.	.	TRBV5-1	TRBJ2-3	CASSLQGFTDTQYF	TGCGCCAGCAGCTTACAGGGTTTTACAGATACGCAGTATTTT
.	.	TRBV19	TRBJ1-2	CASNERGGYGYTF	TGTGCCAGTAACGAGCGGGGGGGCTATGGCTACACCTTC
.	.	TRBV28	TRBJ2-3	CASRGDLPDTQYF	TGTGCCAGCAGGGGGGACTTGCCAGATACGCAGTATTTT
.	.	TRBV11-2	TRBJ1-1	CASSFNGRTEAFF	TGTGCCAGCAGCTTCAACGGGCGGACTGAAGCTTTCTTT
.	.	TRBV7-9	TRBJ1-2	CASSRVGGTDYGYTF	TGTGCCAGTTCTCGCGTTGGGGGTACCGACTATGGCTACACCTTC
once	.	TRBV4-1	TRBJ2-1	CASSQDWAGGNEQFF	TGCGCCAGCAGCCAAGATTGGGCGGGTGGGAATGAGCAGTTCTTC
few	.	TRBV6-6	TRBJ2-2	CASSTTSQGGGELFF	TGTGCCAGCAGTACCACTTCACAGGGCGGCGGGGAGCTGTTTTTT
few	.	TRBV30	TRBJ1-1	CAWSSQGEAFF	TGTGCCTGGAGTAGTCAGGGAGAAGCTTTCTTT
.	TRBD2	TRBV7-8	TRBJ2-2	CASTAGAGGTGELFF	TGTGCCAGCACCGCCGGGGCGGGGGGCACCGGGGAGCTGTTTTTT
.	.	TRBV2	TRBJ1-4	CASKLEPGGNEKLFF	TGTGCCAGCAAATTAGAACCCGGAGGTAATGAAAAACTGTTTTTT
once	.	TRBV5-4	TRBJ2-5	CASSLDGTRETQYF	TGTGCCAGCAGCTTGGATGGGACCCGGGAGACCCAGTACTTC
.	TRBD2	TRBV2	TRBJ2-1	CASRGAGSGRNEQFF	TGTGCCAGCAGAGGGGCAGGTAGCGGGAGGAATGAGCAGTTCTTC
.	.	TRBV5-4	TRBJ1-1	CASRPTRGLGTEAFF	TGTGCCAGCAGGCCCACTCGTGGACTAGGGACTGAAGCTTTCTTT
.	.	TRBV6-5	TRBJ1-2	CASRHNRGANYGYTF	TGTGCCAGCAGACACAACAGAGGAGCTAACTATGGCTACACCTTC
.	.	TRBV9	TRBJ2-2	CASTQLGLANTGELFF	TGTGCCAGCACCCAATTAGGGCTAGCGAACACCGGGGAGCTGTTTTTT
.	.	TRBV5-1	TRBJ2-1	CASSLGDNTYNEQFF	TGCGCCAGCAGCTTGGGGGACAACACTTACAATGAGCAGTTCTTC
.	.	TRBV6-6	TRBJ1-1	CASSLRTNTEAFF	TGTGCCAGCAGTCTCCGGACCAACACTGAAGCTTTCTTT
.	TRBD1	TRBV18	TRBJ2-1	CASSGQGDEQFF	TGTGCCAGCTCCGGACAGGGGGATGAGCAGTTCTTC
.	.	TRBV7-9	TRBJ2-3	CASSSASAPTDTQYF	TGTGCCAGCAGCTCCGCTAGCGCTCCCACAGATACGCAGTATTTT
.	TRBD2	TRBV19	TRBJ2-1	CASSIGASGAYNEQFF	TGTGCCAGTAGTATTGGGGCTAGCGGCGCCTACAATGAGCAGTTCTTC
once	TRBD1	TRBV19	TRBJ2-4	CASSPGTGRDIQYF	TGTGCCAGTAGTCCCGGGACAGGGAGGGACATTCAGTACTTC
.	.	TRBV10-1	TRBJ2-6	CASSETGSGGANVLTF	TGCGCCAGCAGTGAGACCGGGAGCGGTGGGGCCAACGTCCTGACTTTC
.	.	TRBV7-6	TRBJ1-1	CASSRTVNTEAFF	TGTGCCAGCAGCCGGACAGTGAACACTGAAGCTTTCTTT
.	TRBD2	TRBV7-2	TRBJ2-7	CASSLTSGGYEQYF	TGTGCCAGCAGCTTAACTAGCGGGGGCTACGAGCAGTACTTC
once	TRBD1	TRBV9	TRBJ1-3	CASSREGATGNTIYF	TGTGCCAGCAGCAGGGAGGGGGCAACTGGAAACACCATATATTTT
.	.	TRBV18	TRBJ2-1	CASSSRQGGGNEQFF	TGTGCCAGCTCGTCAAGACAGGGAGGGGGCAATGAGCAGTTCTTC
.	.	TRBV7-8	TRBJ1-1	CASSRTEGRTEAFF	TGTGCCAGCAGCCGAACCGAGGGGAGAACTGAAGCTTTCTTT
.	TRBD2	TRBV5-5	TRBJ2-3	CATLRGASGSTDTQYF	TGTGCCACCCTGCGGGGGGCTAGCGGTAGCACAGATACGCAGTATTTT
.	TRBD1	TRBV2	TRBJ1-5	CASSWTGEDQPQHF	TGTGCCAGCAGTTGGACAGGGGAAGATCAGCCCCAGCATTTT
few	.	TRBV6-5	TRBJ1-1	CASSYSVSTEAFF	TGTGCCAGCAGTTACTCCGTTAGCACTGAAGCTTTCTTT
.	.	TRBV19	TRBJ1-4	CASSPLVSGITNEKLFF	TGTGCCAGTAGTCCACTCGTCTCAGGGATTACTAATGAAAAACTGTTTTTT
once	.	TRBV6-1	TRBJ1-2	CASSAYTEGVHYGYTF	TGTGCCAGCAGTGCGTACACCGAGGGGGTTCACTATGGCTACACCTTC
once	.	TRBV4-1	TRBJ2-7	CASSQVGHQRSSYEQYF	TGCGCCAGCAGCCAAGTTGGGCACCAGCGGAGCTCCTACGAGCAGTACTTC
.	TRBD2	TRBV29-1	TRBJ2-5	CSVRRGGVAGGETQYF	TGCAGCGTTCGACGGGGAGGGGTAGCGGGAGGAGAGACCCAGTACTTC
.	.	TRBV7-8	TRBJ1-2	CASQSGDNHGYTF	TGTGCCAGCCAATCAGGGGACAACCATGGCTACACCTTC
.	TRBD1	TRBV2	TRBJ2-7	CASSLWTGKDEQYF	TGTGCCAGCAGTCTTTGGACAGGGAAGGACGAGCAGTACTTC
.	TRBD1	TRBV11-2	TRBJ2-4	CASSPSRTGILAKNIQYF	TGTGCCAGCAGCCCCTCCCGGACAGGGATACTAGCCAAAAACATTCAGTACTTC
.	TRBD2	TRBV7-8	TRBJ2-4	CASSLGGTSYSIQYF	TGTGCCAGCAGCTTGGGGGGGACTAGCTATAGCATTCAGTACTTC
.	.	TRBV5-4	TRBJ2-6	CASSRTAANVLTF	TGTGCCAGCAGTCGGACTGCGGCCAACGTCCTGACTTTC